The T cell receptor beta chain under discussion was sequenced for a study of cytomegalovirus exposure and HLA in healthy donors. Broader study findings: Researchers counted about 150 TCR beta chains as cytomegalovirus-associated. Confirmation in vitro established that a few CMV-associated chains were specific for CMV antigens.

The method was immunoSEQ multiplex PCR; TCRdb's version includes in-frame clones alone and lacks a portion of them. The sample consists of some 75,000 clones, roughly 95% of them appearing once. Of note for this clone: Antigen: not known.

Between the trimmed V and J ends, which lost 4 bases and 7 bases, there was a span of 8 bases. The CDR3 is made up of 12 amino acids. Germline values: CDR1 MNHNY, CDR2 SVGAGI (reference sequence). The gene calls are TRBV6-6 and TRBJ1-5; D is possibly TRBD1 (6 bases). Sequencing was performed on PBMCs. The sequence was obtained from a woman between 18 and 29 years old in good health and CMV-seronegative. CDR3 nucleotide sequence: TGTGCCAGCAGTTTCAGGGGACAGCCCCAGCATTTT. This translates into CASSFRGQPQHF.